Listed below are T cell receptor beta chains from one sample, sequenced in a study of cytomegalovirus exposure and HLA in healthy donors. TCRdb keeps only in-frame clones here, not all; method: immunoSEQ multiplex PCR. The sample lists under 95,000 clones, roughly 78% occurring once. The specimen sequenced was PBMCs. The receptors originated from a woman between 35 and 50 years old in good health and CMV-seropositive. Both conserved end residues are part of each CDR3. D genes are given only for firm matches. Size is omitted from some rows. Given values are once, few, many or a class for expanded clones.

medium-sized	TRBV5-1	NA	TRBJ2-5	CASRFRGKETQYF	TGCGCCAGCAGGTTTCGGGGGAAAGAGACCCAGTACTTC
few	TRBV7-7	TRBD2	TRBJ2-3	CASSPSGGLDTQYF	TGTGCCAGCAGTCCAAGCGGGGGCCTAGATACGCAGTATTTT
NA	TRBV5-1	TRBD1	TRBJ2-7	CASSLETGQTTYEQYF	TGCGCCAGCAGCTTGGAGACGGGACAGACTACCTACGAGCAGTACTTC
NA	TRBV15	TRBD1	TRBJ1-2	CATSRVSTGGAYGYTF	TGTGCCACCAGCAGAGTGTCCACAGGGGGCGCTTATGGCTACACCTTC
NA	TRBV19	NA	TRBJ1-2	CASYGGMGYTF	TGTGCCAGTTACGGGGGAATGGGCTACACCTTC
NA	TRBV7-8	TRBD1	TRBJ2-3	CASSSSGTGGFADTQYF	TGTGCCAGCAGCTCGTCCGGGACAGGGGGCTTCGCAGATACGCAGTATTTT
NA	TRBV4-1	NA	TRBJ2-3	CASSLRGGTDTQYF	TGCGCCAGCAGCCTCAGGGGAGGGACAGATACGCAGTATTTT
NA	TRBV6-5	NA	TRBJ1-2	CASRYADQGYGYTF	TGTGCCAGCAGATACGCGGACCAGGGCTATGGCTACACCTTC
NA	TRBV7-9	NA	TRBJ2-1	CASSLRGSSYNEQFF	TGTGCCAGCAGCTTAAGAGGAAGCTCCTACAATGAGCAGTTCTTC
NA	TRBV18	TRBD1	TRBJ2-2	CASSPGTDANTGELFF	TGTGCCAGCTCACCTGGGACAGACGCGAACACCGGGGAGCTGTTTTTT
NA	TRBV2	NA	TRBJ1-2	CASSVQAYGYTF	TGTGCCAGCAGTGTTCAGGCCTATGGCTACACCTTC
once	TRBV5-6	NA	TRBJ2-1	CASSLGQGPYNEQFF	TGTGCCAGCAGCTTGGGGCAGGGGCCCTACAATGAGCAGTTCTTC
NA	TRBV6-1	TRBD2	TRBJ2-7	CASLRTSGGSYEQYF	TGTGCCAGCCTCAGGACTAGCGGGGGCTCCTACGAGCAGTACTTC
NA	TRBV30	NA	TRBJ1-1	CAWSGSSGEAFF	TGTGCCTGGAGTGGGTCAAGCGGTGAAGCTTTCTTT
few	TRBV6-6	NA	TRBJ1-5	CASSYGQGSQPQHF	TGTGCCAGCAGTTACGGTCAGGGGAGTCAGCCCCAGCATTTT
NA	TRBV9	NA	TRBJ2-2	CASSARPRGGDTGELFF	TGTGCCAGCAGCGCGCGACCGAGAGGGGGGGACACCGGGGAGCTGTTTTTT
NA	TRBV2	TRBD1	TRBJ1-6	CASSGDRGGSPLHF	TGTGCCAGCAGTGGCGACAGGGGTGGCTCACCCCTCCACTTT
NA	TRBV7-9	TRBD1	TRBJ2-2	CASSLGHGTANTGELFF	TGTGCCAGCAGCTTAGGACACGGGACAGCGAACACCGGGGAGCTGTTTTTT
NA	TRBV30	NA	TRBJ1-3	CAWTRGTSSGNTIYF	TGTGCCTGGACGCGCGGCACCAGCTCTGGAAACACCATATATTTT
NA	TRBV18	NA	TRBJ2-7	CASSPSRDEQYF	TGTGCCAGCTCACCTAGCAGGGACGAGCAGTACTTC
NA	TRBV7-2	TRBD2	TRBJ2-7	CASSSGLAGVYEQYF	TGTGCCAGCAGCTCCGGACTAGCGGGGGTCTACGAGCAGTACTTC
NA	TRBV6-6	TRBD1	TRBJ2-7	CASSYGTGLGEQYF	TGTGCCAGCAGTTACGGGACAGGGCTGGGCGAGCAGTACTTC
NA	TRBV13	NA	TRBJ2-7	CASSPSPGYEQYF	TGTGCCAGCAGCCCTAGCCCGGGGTACGAGCAGTACTTC
NA	TRBV7-3	NA	TRBJ2-6	CASALEPGANVLTF	TGTGCCAGTGCCCTGGAGCCCGGGGCCAACGTCCTGACTTTC
few	TRBV7-2	TRBD2	TRBJ2-7	CASSSGLAGGEQYF	TGTGCCAGCAGCTCGGGACTAGCGGGGGGAGAGCAGTACTTC
NA	TRBV19	NA	TRBJ1-5	CASSIEATGNQPQHF	TGTGCCAGTAGTATAGAGGCCACAGGCAATCAGCCCCAGCATTTT
NA	TRBV19	TRBD2	TRBJ2-7	CASSEVAGGPYEQYF	TGTGCCAGTAGTGAAGTAGCGGGGGGCCCCTACGAGCAGTACTTC
NA	TRBV2	TRBD1	TRBJ1-5	CASSYQGQGAINQPQHF	TGTGCCAGCAGTTACCAAGGACAGGGGGCTATTAATCAGCCCCAGCATTTT
NA	TRBV27	NA	TRBJ2-3	CASSLFGHMGTDTQYF	TGTGCCAGCAGTTTATTCGGACACATGGGTACAGATACGCAGTATTTT
NA	TRBV10-3	NA	TRBJ2-2	CAIGASLNTGELFF	TGTGCCATCGGAGCTTCTCTGAACACCGGGGAGCTGTTTTTT
medium-sized	TRBV29-1	TRBD1	TRBJ1-1	CSVRQGDSEAFF	TGCAGCGTTCGACAAGGGGACAGTGAAGCTTTCTTT
NA	TRBV7-4	TRBD2	TRBJ2-7	CASSLGGGGPLYEQYF	TGTGCCAGCAGCTTAGGGGGCGGGGGGCCGCTTTACGAGCAGTACTTC
NA	TRBV7-3	NA	TRBJ2-1	CASSWGHYNEQFF	TGTGCCAGCAGCTGGGGCCATTACAATGAGCAGTTCTTC
NA	TRBV9	NA	TRBJ2-1	CASSPTATHRAYNEQFF	TGTGCCAGCAGCCCCACCGCTACCCACCGGGCCTACAATGAGCAGTTCTTC
NA	TRBV10-1	TRBD2	TRBJ2-1	CASSVQRGDYNEQFF	TGCGCCAGCAGTGTTCAGCGGGGGGACTACAATGAGCAGTTCTTC
once	TRBV6-5	TRBD1	TRBJ1-1	CASKTRGHAEAFF	TGTGCCAGCAAAACCAGGGGGCACGCTGAAGCTTTCTTT
once	TRBV7-3	TRBD1	TRBJ2-2	CASSTRGRESGELFF	TGTGCCAGCAGCACCAGGGGGCGCGAATCCGGGGAGCTGTTTTTT
NA	TRBV19	NA	TRBJ1-1	CASTLEIRGNTEAFF	TGTGCCAGTACCCTGGAAATTCGGGGGAACACTGAAGCTTTCTTT
NA	TRBV9	TRBD1	TRBJ1-4	CASSVSDRVEEKLFF	TGTGCCAGCAGCGTGTCGGACAGGGTAGAAGAAAAACTGTTTTTT
NA	TRBV4-1	TRBD2	TRBJ2-1	CASSPPALAGGSNEQFF	TGCGCCAGCAGCCCACCTGCCCTAGCGGGGGGGTCCAATGAGCAGTTCTTC
NA	TRBV6-6	NA	TRBJ2-1	CASSYRVEGSEQFF	TGTGCCAGCAGTTACCGGGTAGAAGGTAGTGAGCAGTTCTTC
NA	TRBV5-1	NA	TRBJ2-4	CASSEPGKNIQYF	TGCGCCAGCAGTGAGCCGGGCAAAAACATTCAGTACTTC
few	TRBV9	TRBD1	TRBJ1-2	CASSHYRQGNYGYTF	TGTGCCAGCAGCCACTACAGACAGGGGAACTATGGCTACACCTTC
NA	TRBV5-3	TRBD1	TRBJ2-7	CARSATTGEDHEQYF	TGTGCCAGAAGCGCCACGACAGGGGAAGACCACGAGCAGTACTTC
NA	TRBV4-2	TRBD2	TRBJ2-5	CASSQDGSGGETQYF	TGTGCCAGCAGCCAAGATGGAAGCGGGGGGGAGACCCAGTACTTC
NA	TRBV4-1	TRBD2	TRBJ2-5	CASSYGGGVGETQYF	TGCGCCAGCAGCTATGGCGGGGGAGTCGGAGAGACCCAGTACTTC
few	TRBV27	TRBD2	TRBJ2-1	CASSSPGGMEFF	TGTGCCAGCAGTTCACCGGGGGGAATGGAGTTCTTC
NA	TRBV4-1	TRBD1	TRBJ1-5	CASSQLQGGSQHF	TGCGCCAGCAGCCAACTACAGGGGGGGTCCCAGCATTTT
NA	TRBV27	NA	TRBJ2-7	CASRHGQREQYF	TGTGCCAGCAGACACGGACAGCGCGAGCAGTACTTC
NA	TRBV5-8	NA	TRBJ1-2	CASSLGGFDYGYTF	TGTGCCAGCAGCTTAGGGGGTTTCGACTATGGCTACACCTTC